The 27 T cell receptor beta chains below all came from one sample that was sequenced in a study of cytomegalovirus exposure and HLA in healthy donors. Data came from immunoSEQ multiplex PCR; TCRdb stores just in-frame clones and leaves some out. The profile shows over 150,000 clones, roughly nine tenths of them singletons. Specimen: PBMCs. These receptors were obtained from a woman aged 25 to 39 in good health and CMV-seronegative.

Turning to this clone: At one of its ends the junction is not consistent with the germline gene, which may arise from a read error. The V call is TRBV7-7, the J call TRBJ1-4; D gene ambiguous. CDR1 is SSHAT, CDR2 FNYEAQ, per germline (reference sequence). The CDR3 has 16 amino acids. The CDR3 bases are TGTGCTAGCAGCTTAGCGGGAGTGGTCCCGAGCGAAAAACTGTTTTTT. It translates to CASSLAGVVPSEKLFF.

The CDR3 protein is CASSLLGSNEQFF. The CDR3 DNA reads as TGTGCCAGCAGCTTGTTAGGAAGCAATGAGCAGTTCTTC. This chain joins TRBV7-9 and TRBJ2-1; D is unresolved. This CDR3 is 13 amino acids long. Looked up from germline, CDR1 is SEHNR and CDR2 is FQNEAQ (reference sequence). V lost 3 bases, J lost 6 bases, and 9 bases lay in between. The full variable domain, completed using reference TRBV7-9 and TRBJ2-1, is DTGVSQNPRHKITKRGQNVTFRCDPISEHNRLYWYRQTLGQGPEFLTYFQNEAQLEKSRLLSDRFSAERPKGSFSTLEIQRTEQGDSAMYLCASSLLGSNEQFFGPGTRLTVL.

V gene TRBV7-9 combines with J gene TRBJ2-2; the match to TRBD2 covers 12 bases. There are 16 residues in the CDR3. Germline CDR1 and CDR2: SEHNR and FQNEAQ (reference sequence). Trimming at V came to 5 bases and at J to 0 bases, leaving 1 base not matched to a gene. The CDR3 nucleotides are TGTGCCAGCAGCAGGACTAGCGGGGCGAACACCGGGGAGCTGTTTTTT. This sequence encodes CASSRTSGANTGELFF.

CDR3 in amino acids: CASSWGSGRATNEQFF. The CDR3 DNA reads as TGTGCCAGCAGCTGGGGAAGCGGGAGGGCCACCAATGAGCAGTTCTTC. This chain joins TRBV28 and TRBJ2-1; TRBD2 agrees at 10 bases. CDR3 size: 16 residues. Germline V gene data show CDR1 as MDHEN and CDR2 as SYDVKM. With V trimmed by 6 bases and J by 6 bases, 11 bases remained unmatched.

V usage is TRBV7-8 and J usage is TRBJ2-7; D possibly corresponds to TRBD2 (6 bases). There are 16 residues in the CDR3. Germline V gene sequence: CDR1 SGHVS, CDR2 FQNEAQ. The ends were cut back, 4 bases at V and 0 bases at J, with 16 bases in the middle. This CDR3 is CASSSLVAGLSYEQYF. CDR3 bases: TGTGCCAGCAGCTCTCTCGTGGCGGGACTCTCCTACGAGCAGTACTTC.

This chain connects TRBV6-5 to TRBJ1-3; 7 nucleotides agree with TRBD1. J gave up 4 bases and V 5 bases, and 8 bases lay outside the gene matches. The CDR3 is 15 residues long. Per the germline V gene, CDR1 is MNHEY and CDR2 is SVGAGI. This chain's CDR3 is CASSQGVLRGNTIYF. The CDR3 DNA sequence: TGTGCCAGCAGTCAGGGGGTATTGAGAGGAAACACCATATATTTT.

This sequence joins TRBV5-1 and TRBJ1-2; D is unclear. CDR1 is SGHRS, CDR2 YFSETQ, per germline. The CDR3 covers 14 residues. The V and J ends lost 2 bases and 2 bases respectively, with 10 bases between them. The CDR3 loop reads CASSFGLGNYGYTF. Written as DNA, the CDR3 is TGCGCCAGCAGCTTCGGACTCGGAAACTATGGCTACACCTTC.

The table lists this clone with a count of one. This chain uses TRBV7-8 with TRBJ2-1; possible D gene TRBD2, 5 bases. V dropped 4 bases and J dropped 7 bases, with 11 bases sitting between them. The CDR3 is made up of 13 amino acids. Germline V gene sequence: CDR1 SGHVS, CDR2 FQNEAQ. This chain's CDR3 is CASSSDFRNEQFF. CDR3 nucleotide sequence: TGTGCCAGCAGCTCGGACTTCAGGAATGAGCAGTTCTTC. Looking up the rest from reference TRBV7-8 and TRBJ2-1 gives the full variable domain: GAGVSQSPRYKVAKRGQDVALRCDPISGHVSLFWYQQALGQGPEFLTYFQNEAQLDKSGLPSDRFFAERPEGSVSTLKIQRTQQEDSAVYLCASSSDFRNEQFFGPGTRLTVL.

The V call is TRBV10-3, the J call TRBJ2-1, with TRBD2 matching over 14 bases. Germline CDR1 and CDR2: ENHRY and SYGVKD. Losses at the gene ends were 4 bases for V and 4 bases for J; bases not matched to a gene: 3. CDR3 length equals 16 residues. Written as DNA, the CDR3 is TGTGCCATCAGTGGCCGACTAGCGGGAGGGTACAATGAGCAGTTCTTC. Translated: CAISGRLAGGYNEQFF.

J is TRBJ2-7 and V is TRBV5-1; D unclear. CDR1 and CDR2 from the germline V gene are SGHRS and YFSETQ. Trimming left V 6 bases short and J 0 bases short, with 7 bases between. The CDR3 contains 12 residues. In DNA form, the CDR3 reads TGCGCCAGCAAGGAGAACTCCTACGAGCAGTACTTC. It yields the protein CASKENSYEQYF.

This sequence joins TRBV6-1 and TRBJ1-2; 7 positions agree with TRBD1. This CDR3 spans 18 amino acids. V lost 4 bases and J lost 0; bases outside the gene matches: 14. Germline CDR1 and CDR2: MNHNS and SASEGT. DNA of the CDR3: TGTGCCAGCAGTGTACTTTGGACAGGCCTTATATCTAACTATGGCTACACCTTC. This codes for CASSVLWTGLISNYGYTF.

The chain links TRBV7-9 to TRBJ2-5; 9 nucleotides line up with TRBD2. The CDR3 runs 15 residues. J gave up 5 bases and V 5 bases, and 9 bases lay outside the gene matches. Germline CDR1 SEHNR, CDR2 FQNEAQ (reference sequence). The DNA for the CDR3 is TGTGCCAGCAGCCCTCGCGGGAGGGCGGGGGAGACCCAGTACTTC. This encodes CASSPRGRAGETQYF.

The chain uses TRBV19 and TRBJ1-6; TRBD1 matches 8 bases. Germline V gene sequence: CDR1 LNHDA, CDR2 SQIVND (reference sequence). Unmatched junction bases numbered 8, after V lost 4 bases and J lost 9 bases. The length of the CDR3 is 15 residues. The CDR3 sequence: CASSTTGDPSSPLHF. CDR3 sequence (DNA): TGTGCCAGTAGTACGACAGGGGACCCAAGTTCACCCCTCCACTTT.

With regard to this clone: One end of the junction varies from germline; a read error may be responsible. CDR3 sequence (DNA): TGTGCCAGCAGCTTAGGGTTGGGGACCTCCTCCTCCAATGAGCAGTTCTTC. Translating it yields CASSLGLGTSSSNEQFF. This sequence joins TRBV7-2 and TRBJ2-1, with D possibly being TRBD1 or TRBD2 (5 bases each). Per germline, CDR1 SGHTA and CDR2 FQGNSA. CDR3 length: 17 residues.

This chain links TRBV19 with TRBJ2-1; TRBD2 matches 8 bases. The V gene's germline CDR1 is LNHDA and CDR2 SQIVND (reference sequence). Unmatched junction bases numbered 10, after V lost 7 bases and J lost 5 bases. This CDR3 is 15 amino acids long. The CDR3 DNA follows: TGTGCCAGTAATTTTTTAGCGGGAAGAAACAATGAGCAGTTCTTC. Translating it yields CASNFLAGRNNEQFF.

V gene TRBV19 combines with J gene TRBJ1-2; tentative D call: TRBD1 (6 bases). V was cut by 7 bases and J by 3 bases, with 18 bases left in between. Per germline, CDR1 LNHDA and CDR2 SQIVND (reference sequence). This CDR3 comprises 15 residues. CDR3 bases: TGTGCCAGTACCGGAACAGGGTTAAGCGACTATGGCTACACCTTC. Its protein is CASTGTGLSDYGYTF.

This clone came up many times. The chain has TRBV6-1 and TRBJ1-2; D is unclear. The CDR3 is made up of 17 amino acids. V was trimmed by 2 bases and J by 2 bases, leaving 18 bases between them. CDR1 MNHNS and CDR2 SASEGT come from the germline V gene. CDR3 sequence reads: CASSESWGTVSNYGYTF. CDR3 nucleotide sequence: TGTGCCAGCAGTGAATCTTGGGGTACCGTTTCAAACTATGGCTACACCTTC.

The chain recombines TRBV7-2 with TRBJ1-2, with a possible D match to TRBD1 (5 bases). The germline V gene encodes CDR1 SGHTA and CDR2 FQGNSA. V dropped 2 bases and J dropped 3 bases, with 10 bases sitting between them. The CDR3 spans 14 residues. This chain's CDR3 is CASSLNSGYYGYTF. CDR3 nucleotide sequence: TGTGCCAGCAGCTTAAATTCAGGGTACTATGGCTACACCTTC.

This clone showed up just once. This chain links TRBV13 with TRBJ1-1; weak D call: TRBD1 (6 bases). The V end was cut by 5 bases, the J end by 4 bases, with 20 bases between. CDR1 and CDR2 (germline): PRHDT, FYEKMQ (reference sequence). The CDR3 has 16 residues. The CDR3 DNA reads as TGTGCCAGCAGCGGAAGAGAGCAGGGGATGGGCACTGAAGCTTTCTTT. Residues: CASSGREQGMGTEAFF.

This clone was seen a few times. The V and J genes are TRBV4-3 and TRBJ1-1, with unresolved D. Trimming removed 3 bases at V and 2 bases at J, with 7 bases between. CDR1 is LGHNA, CDR2 YSLEER, per germline. This CDR3 has 13 residues. CDR3 sequence: CASSHSRNTEAFF. CDR3 in DNA: TGCGCCAGCAGCCACAGCCGAAACACTGAAGCTTTCTTT.

The gene calls are TRBV28 and TRBJ2-7; D not certain. Germline CDR1 reads MDHEN; CDR2 reads SYDVKM. This CDR3 region has 14 residues. V dropped 3 bases and J dropped 1 base, with 10 bases sitting between them. The CDR3 loop reads CASSFSTASYEQYF. CDR3 nucleotides: TGTGCCAGCAGTTTTAGTACAGCGTCCTACGAGCAGTACTTC.

V gene TRBV9 combines with J gene TRBJ2-2; D is unclear. V dropped 4 bases and J dropped 6 bases, with 16 bases sitting between them. CDR3 length: 15 amino acids. Germline CDR1 is SGDLS and CDR2 is YYNGEE. CDR3 nucleotide sequence: TGTGCCAGCAGCCCACTCCATAGGAAGTCCGGGGAGCTGTTTTTT. Protein: CASSPLHRKSGELFF.

The chain couples TRBV5-5 to TRBJ2-5, with a possible D match to TRBD1 (6 bases). Trimming shortened V by 6 bases and J by 2 bases, and 23 bases separated the two germline ends. Germline V CDR1 and CDR2: SGHKS, YYEKEE (reference sequence). This CDR3 has 17 amino acids. CDR3 coding DNA: TGTGCCAGCAAATCGACAGGTCAGGGTCCACCGCAAGAGACCCAGTACTTC. Amino acid sequence: CASKSTGQGPPQETQYF.

The chain is built from TRBV6-5 and TRBJ1-1; D perhaps matches TRBD1 (5 bases). This CDR3 contains 15 residues. CDR1 and CDR2 from the germline V gene are MNHEY and SVGAGI. The germline V and J ends were trimmed by 8 bases and 11 bases, with 27 bases remaining between them. CDR3 region: CASRRWQGNRQRAFF. The CDR3 DNA is TGTGCCAGCCGAAGGTGGCAGGGAAACCGGCAAAGGGCTTTCTTT.

The gene calls are TRBV6-5 and TRBJ1-5; D is unclear. The CDR3 is 13 amino acids. Germline-derived CDR1 and CDR2 are MNHEY and SVGAGI. V was pared by 0 bases and J by 3 bases, with 3 bases between. The DNA of the CDR3 is TGTGCCAGCAGTTACTCGGCCAATCAGCCCCAGCATTTT. Protein: CASSYSANQPQHF.

The J gene is TRBJ2-1, the V gene TRBV12-5; a weak D match, TRBD2 (6 bases). V gave up 6 bases and J gave up 0 bases, with 9 bases separating them. The CDR3 length is 14 residues. Germline V gene sequence: CDR1 LGHNT, CDR2 FRNRAP. CDR3 protein: CASGLGSSYNEQFF. The CDR3 nucleotides read TGTGCTAGTGGCCTCGGGAGCTCCTACAATGAGCAGTTCTTC.

The V call is TRBV29-1, the J call TRBJ2-3, with D maybe TRBD2 (5 bases). The ends were cut back, 3 bases at V and 0 bases at J, with 10 bases in the middle. Germline V CDR1 and CDR2: SQVTM, ANQGSEA. This CDR3 has 14 amino acids. CDR3: CSVERGGSTDTQYF. CDR3 bases: TGCAGCGTTGAGCGAGGCGGGAGCACAGATACGCAGTATTTT.